A selection of T cell receptor beta chains follows, all from one sample in a study of blood T cell repertoires in COVID-19. Sequenced by immunoSEQ multiplex PCR; TCRdb stores in-frame clones only, minus some. The table shows hundreds of thousands of clones, with about 85% occurring only once. The sample comprised peripheral blood. The receptors here all came from a woman aged 45-59 years who had recovered from COVID-19. Each CDR3 is given with its conserved first and last residue. D genes are given only for firm matches. A row's size may be missing; if present it is once, few, many or a size class.

d_call j_call clone_size v_call cdr3_length cdr3_aa cdr3_nt
TRBD2 TRBJ2-7 - TRBV19 15 CASSLTSGTSYEQYF TGTGCCAGCTCCTTGACTAGCGGGACCTCCTACGAGCAGTACTTC
- TRBJ2-4 - TRBV7-2 16 CASSLVVGQVKNIQYF TGTGCCAGCAGCTTAGTGGTTGGGCAGGTAAAAAACATTCAGTACTTC
- TRBJ2-7 - TRBV24-1 12 CATSDFNHEQYF TGTGCCACCAGTGATTTCAATCACGAGCAGTACTTC
TRBD2 TRBJ2-5 - TRBV3-1/TRBV3-2 15 CASSQGVAGEETQYF TGTGCCAGCAGCCAAGGCGTAGCGGGAGAAGAGACCCAGTACTTC
- TRBJ2-1 - TRBV5-1 16 CASSLVYSPPWDEQFF TGCGCCAGCAGCTTGGTGTACAGCCCACCTTGGGATGAGCAGTTCTTC
- TRBJ1-5 - TRBV19 13 CASGRGADQPQHF TGTGCCTCGGGTCGGGGAGCGGATCAGCCCCAGCATTTT
- TRBJ2-5 few TRBV6-5 11 CASRKGSTQYF TGTGCCAGCCGAAAGGGGTCGACCCAGTACTTC
- TRBJ1-3 - TRBV5-1 14 CASSQGFSGNTIYF TGCGCCAGCAGCCAGGGGTTCTCTGGAAACACCATATATTTT
TRBD1 TRBJ1-2 - TRBV6-5 14 CASSRGTGFYGYTF TGTGCCAGCAGTAGAGGGACAGGTTTTTATGGCTACACCTTC
TRBD1 TRBJ1-2 - TRBV19 14 CASKGDSTNYGYTF TGTGCCAGCAAGGGGGACAGTACTAACTATGGCTACACCTTC
- TRBJ1-1 - TRBV2 12 CASSVTGPEAFF TGTGCCAGCAGTGTTACAGGGCCTGAAGCTTTCTTT
TRBD2 TRBJ2-1 - TRBV27 14 CASSFSSGNNEQFF TGTGCCAGCAGTTTCTCTAGCGGGAACAATGAGCAGTTCTTC
TRBD2 TRBJ2-1 - TRBV2 14 CASSLAGGIVEQFF TGTGCCAGCAGTTTAGCGGGGGGGATTGTTGAGCAGTTCTTC
TRBD1 TRBJ2-3 - TRBV11-3 16 CASSFGTGASTDTQYF TGTGCCAGCAGCTTTGGGACAGGTGCTAGCACAGATACGCAGTATTTT
- TRBJ2-4 - TRBV10-3 17 CAISVFPVRGSKNIQYF TGTGCCATCAGTGTTTTCCCGGTCCGGGGAAGCAAAAACATTCAGTACTTC
TRBD1 TRBJ2-3 once TRBV11-2 16 CASSLRTGRLADTQYF TGTGCCAGCAGCTTGAGGACAGGGCGTTTGGCAGATACGCAGTATTTT
- TRBJ1-5 - TRBV28 14 CASSVGGSNQPQHF TGTGCCAGCAGTGTGGGAGGAAGCAATCAGCCCCAGCATTTT
- TRBJ2-2 once TRBV6-2/TRBV6-3 15 CASSSVGVNTGELFF TGTGCCAGCAGTTCGGTCGGGGTCAACACCGGGGAGCTGTTTTTT
TRBD1 TRBJ2-3 - TRBV7-2 15 CASSLDRTSTDTQYF TGTGCCAGCAGCTTGGACAGGACTAGCACAGATACGCAGTATTTT
- TRBJ1-1 - TRBV5-5 12 CASHRGPTEAFF TGTGCCAGTCACCGCGGGCCCACTGAAGCTTTCTTT
TRBD2 TRBJ2-1 - TRBV7-3 14 CASSWGGSLNEQFF TGTGCCAGCAGCTGGGGCGGGAGCTTGAATGAGCAGTTCTTC
- TRBJ2-1 - TRBV18 14 CASSPLTGYHEQFF TGTGCCAGCTCACCCCTAACAGGGTACCATGAGCAGTTCTTC
- TRBJ1-2 once TRBV30 15 CAWSVHGRLAYGYTF TGTGCCTGGAGTGTACACGGCAGGTTGGCCTATGGCTACACCTTC
TRBD1 TRBJ1-1 - TRBV9 15 CASSDRGGMNTEAFF TGTGCCAGCAGCGACAGGGGGGGCATGAACACTGAAGCTTTCTTT
- TRBJ1-2 - TRBV28 14 CASSLPRANYGYTF TGTGCCAGCAGTTTACCCCGGGCTAACTATGGCTACACCTTC
TRBD2 TRBJ2-2 - TRBV11-2 16 CASSREGNLNTGELFF TGTGCCAGCAGCCGGGAGGGGAACCTGAACACCGGGGAGCTGTTTTTT
TRBD1 TRBJ1-5 - TRBV10-3 15 CAISEGQGDIQPQHF TGTGCCATCAGTGAAGGACAGGGGGATATTCAGCCCCAGCATTTT
TRBD1 TRBJ1-2 - TRBV10-2 14 CASSWGQGARGYTF TGCGCCAGCAGTTGGGGACAGGGGGCGCGCGGCTACACCTTC
TRBD1 TRBJ1-2 - TRBV6-5 16 CASSSPGQGESYGYTF TGTGCCAGCAGTTCCCCGGGACAGGGAGAGAGCTATGGCTACACCTTC
- TRBJ2-1 - TRBV29-1 13 CSVEAVWPGEQFF TGCAGCGTTGAAGCTGTCTGGCCAGGTGAGCAGTTCTTC
- TRBJ1-1 - TRBV6-6 10 CASADTEAFF TGTGCCAGCGCGGACACTGAAGCTTTCTTT
TRBD1 TRBJ2-5 - TRBV9 14 CASSVDRGWETQYF TGTGCCAGCAGCGTAGACAGGGGGTGGGAGACCCAGTACTTC
- TRBJ1-5 - TRBV6-2/TRBV6-3 13 CASSSGNGQPQHF TGTGCCAGCAGTTCAGGGAATGGGCAGCCCCAGCATTTT
- TRBJ1-6 - TRBV27 13 CASRSLAGSPLHF TGTGCCAGCAGGTCCCTAGCTGGGTCACCCCTCCACTTT
- TRBJ1-3 - TRBV18 17 CASSATGNSGSGNTIYF TGTGCCAGCTCAGCCACAGGGAATTCTGGCTCTGGAAACACCATATATTTT
TRBD2 TRBJ2-1 few TRBV7-2 12 CASSQSGIGQFF TGTGCCAGCAGTCAGAGCGGGATCGGTCAGTTCTTC
TRBD1 TRBJ2-1 - TRBV29-1 13 CSYDRDISNEQFF TGCAGCTACGACAGGGATATTTCCAATGAGCAGTTCTTC
- TRBJ2-7 - TRBV27 14 CASSLSASAHEQYF TGTGCCAGCAGTTTAAGCGCCTCGGCCCACGAGCAGTACTTC
- TRBJ2-7 - TRBV6-5 16 CASSYSELVGSYEQYF TGTGCCAGCAGTTACTCGGAGCTAGTGGGTTCCTACGAGCAGTACTTC
TRBD1 TRBJ1-1 - TRBV7-9 15 CASSLGWTGDTEAFF TGTGCCAGCAGCTTAGGCTGGACAGGGGACACTGAAGCTTTCTTT
- TRBJ2-2 - TRBV29-1 14 CSVAGQTNTGELFF TGCAGCGTTGCAGGGCAGACGAACACCGGGGAGCTGTTTTTT
- TRBJ1-2 - TRBV28 13 CCVWGVRDYGYTF TGCTGCGTTTGGGGGGTAAGGGACTATGGCTACACCTTC
TRBD1 TRBJ1-1 - TRBV7-9 14 CASSSGTGVSEAFF TGTGCCAGCAGCAGCGGGACAGGGGTGTCTGAAGCTTTCTTT
- TRBJ1-2 - TRBV15 13 CATSIQYLGGYTF TGTGCCACCAGCATCCAATATTTGGGCGGCTACACCTTC
- TRBJ2-2 - TRBV2 13 CASSVGGGGELFF TGTGCCAGCAGTGTCGGCGGCGGCGGGGAGCTGTTTTTT
- TRBJ1-6 - TRBV18 15 CASSPTSGINSPLHF TGTGCCAGCTCACCCACCTCAGGGATTAATTCACCCCTCCACTTT
- TRBJ2-1 - TRBV20-1 14 CSASRRVDSNEQFF TGCAGTGCTAGTCGGCGGGTGGATTCGAATGAGCAGTTCTTC